The next 8 T cell receptor beta chains were all read from a single sample in a study of OX40 agonist ivuxolimab in advanced cancers. Assay: immunoSEQ multiplex PCR; the TCRdb copy retains only in-frame clones and omits some. This table holds about 80,000 clones, roughly four fifths found once. Sequences were derived from CD4+ or CD8+ T cells sorted from blood, sampled in a trial of the OX40 agonist ivuxolimab. The receptors stem from an adult with an advanced solid tumor such as melanoma, head and neck, liver or kidney cancer.

There are a few counts of this clone. DNA for the CDR3: TGCAGTGCTAGGACCAGGAGCTTTCAGTACTTC. Amino acid sequence: CSARTRSFQYF. The chain is built from TRBV20-1 and TRBJ2-4; D not resolved. Per germline, CDR1 DFQATT and CDR2 SNEGSKA (reference sequence). The V end lost 3 bases, the J end lost 11 bases, and 11 bases lay between the germline ends. The CDR3 is 11 amino acids.

The chain links TRBV5-5 to TRBJ2-2, with unresolved D. Germline loops: CDR1 SGHKS, CDR2 YYEKEE (reference sequence). V lost 3 bases and J 4 bases, leaving 10 bases between the germline ends. The CDR3 is 14 residues long. This CDR3 reads CASSSRVGTGELFF. CDR3 coding DNA: TGTGCCAGCAGCTCCCGCGTAGGCACCGGGGAGCTGTTTTTT.

This sequence joins TRBV30 and TRBJ1-6; D gene uncertain. The CDR3 spans 17 residues. Trimming removed 0 bases at V and 0 bases at J, with 12 bases between. Germline V gene lookup returns CDR1 GTSNPN and CDR2 SVGIG (reference sequence). DNA of the CDR3: TGTGCCTGGAGTGTAGACGGCAGGAGCTCCTATAATTCACCCCTCCACTTT. Translating it yields CAWSVDGRSSYNSPLHF.

The genes are TRBV2 and TRBJ2-1; 7 bases match TRBD1. V was clipped by 8 bases and J by 5 bases; unmatched bases: 21. The germline V gene encodes CDR1 SNHLY and CDR2 FYNNEI. This CDR3 has 18 amino acids. The CDR3 region has the DNA TGTGCCAGCGACTCAGGGGGATGGGGCAGCAGACCAGACAATGAGCAGTTCTTC. Residues: CASDSGGWGSRPDNEQFF.

This chain connects TRBV4-2 to TRBJ2-3; no definite D call. V dropped 2 bases and J dropped 2 bases, with 14 bases sitting between them. The CDR3 totals 16 residues. The germline gives CDR1 LGHNA, CDR2 YNFKEQ. The CDR3 bases are TGTGCCAGCAGCCAAAGAACGGAACTTTCCACAGATACGCAGTATTTT. This codes for CASSQRTELSTDTQYF.

This chain links TRBV7-8 with TRBJ2-5; 11 bases line up with TRBD2. This CDR3 contains 16 residues. Germline lookup yields CDR1 SGHVS and CDR2 FQNEAQ. V shed 1 base and J 1 base; nucleotides not matched to a gene: 2. The CDR3 DNA is TGTGCCAGCAGCTTAGGTCTAGCGGGGGGCCAAGAGACCCAGTACTTC. As protein: CASSLGLAGGQETQYF.

The chain recombines TRBV10-2 with TRBJ2-1, with 8 bases identical to TRBD1. There are 15 residues in the CDR3. Germline V gives CDR1 WSHSY, CDR2 SAAADI. V lost 7 bases, J lost 6 bases, and 11 bases stayed unmatched. The CDR3 protein is CASTTDRASGNEQFF. CDR3 DNA: TGCGCCAGCACCACGGACAGGGCATCGGGCAATGAGCAGTTCTTC.

The count of this clone is one. This rearrangement joins TRBV27 to TRBJ2-7; 10 bases fit TRBD1. CDR3 length equals 15 residues. The ends lost 6 bases at V and 7 bases at J; junction bases unmatched: 12. Germline CDR1 MNHEY, CDR2 SMNVEV (reference sequence). The CDR3 is CASRDPGQGRDEQYF. CDR3 bases: TGTGCCAGCAGAGACCCGGGACAGGGGAGGGATGAGCAGTACTTC.